This TCR beta chain is from a study of cytomegalovirus exposure and HLA in healthy donors. V shed 5 bases, J shed 6 bases, and the junction held 7 bases outside the gene matches. The CDR3 sequence is 14 residues long. CDR1 is LNHDA, CDR2 SQIVND, per germline (reference sequence). Researchers ran the PCR with 60 Vbeta and 13 Jbeta primers. Only in-frame clones appear in the TCRdb table, and some are missing; sequencing was by immunoSEQ multiplex PCR. The sample has 150,000 to 200,000 clones; 75% are singletons. This chain links TRBV19 with TRBJ1-5, with 7 bases aligning to TRBD1. The source of this sequence is a woman aged 40 to 50 in good health and CMV-seropositive. The sequenced sample consisted of PBMCs. CDR3 bases: TGTGCCAGTAGTCCTTCGACAGGGACTCAGCCCCAGCATTTT. This encodes CASSPSTGTQPQHF. The full variable domain, rest sourced from reference TRBV19 and TRBJ1-5, is DGGITQSPKYLFRKEGQNVTLSCEQNLNHDAMYWYRQDPGQGLRLIYYSQIVNDFQKGDIAEGYSVSREKKESFPLTVTSAQKNPTAFYLCASSPSTGTQPQHFGDGTRLSIL.